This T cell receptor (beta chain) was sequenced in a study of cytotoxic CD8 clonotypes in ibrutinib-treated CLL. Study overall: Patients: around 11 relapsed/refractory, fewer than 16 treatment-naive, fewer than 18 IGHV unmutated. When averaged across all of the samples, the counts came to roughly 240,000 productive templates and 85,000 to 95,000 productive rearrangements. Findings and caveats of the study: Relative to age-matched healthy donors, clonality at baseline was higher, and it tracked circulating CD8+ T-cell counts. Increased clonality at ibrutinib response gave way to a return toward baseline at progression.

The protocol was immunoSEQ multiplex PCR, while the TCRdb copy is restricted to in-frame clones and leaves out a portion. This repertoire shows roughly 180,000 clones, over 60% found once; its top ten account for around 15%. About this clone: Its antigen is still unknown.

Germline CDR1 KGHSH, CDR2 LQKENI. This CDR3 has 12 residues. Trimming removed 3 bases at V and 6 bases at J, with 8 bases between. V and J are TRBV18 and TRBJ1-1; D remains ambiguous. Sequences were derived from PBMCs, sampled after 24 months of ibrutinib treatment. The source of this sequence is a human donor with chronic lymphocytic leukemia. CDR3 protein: CASSPAGPEAFF. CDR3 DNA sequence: TGTGCCAGCTCACCCGCCGGGCCTGAAGCTTTCTTT.